The 20 T cell receptor beta chains below all came from one sample that was sequenced in a study of T cells in Graves' hyperthyroidism and ophthalmopathy. RNA transcripts yielded amplified TCR beta CDR3 regions. Primed by the HTBI set, a first-round RT-PCR was run on the TCR CDR3. From the multiplex PCR reads, TCRdb called clonotypes with MiXCR, one entry per CDR3 protein. Of around 500,000 distinct CDR3 sequences listed, about 20% are singletons. Sequenced input: blood. The receptors here all came from a woman aged 70-85 years with Graves' ophthalmopathy.

There are a few counts of this clonotype. The rearrangement uses TRBV3-1 and TRBJ2-2, with a weak D call TRBD1 (5 bases). Germline V gene lookup returns CDR1 LGHDT and CDR2 YNNKEL (reference sequence). Trimming removed 4 bases from V and 6 bases from J, with 18 bases in between. The CDR3 length is 16 residues. CDR3 region: CASSPAAGFRSGELFF. For the CDR3, the DNA is TGTGCCAGCAGCCCCGCGGCAGGGTTCCGATCCGGGGAGCTGTTTTTT.

The rearrangement uses TRBV28 and TRBJ1-2, with 8 bases aligning to TRBD1. The CDR3 loop spans 15 amino acids. The germline gives CDR1 MDHEN, CDR2 SYDVKM. V shed 6 bases, J shed 5 bases, and the junction held 11 bases outside the gene matches. CDR3 sequence reads: CASRDSDRDPYGYTF. DNA of the CDR3: TGTGCCAGCAGAGACTCGGACAGGGATCCTTATGGCTACACCTTC.

V usage is TRBV11-2 and J usage is TRBJ1-6; D is uncertain. V was cut by 6 bases and J by 8 bases, with 8 bases left in between. Per germline, CDR1 SGHAT and CDR2 FQNNGV. The CDR3 covers 12 residues. The CDR3 DNA reads TGTGCCAGCAGTCAGGACTATTCACCCCTCCACTTT. Its protein is CASSQDYSPLHF.

The chain combines TRBV29-1 with TRBJ2-5; 14 bases map to TRBD2. V was pared by 8 bases and J by 5 bases, with 4 bases of the junction left unmatched. The CDR3 loop spans 13 amino acids. Germline CDR1 reads SQVTM; CDR2 reads ANQGSEA. Here the CDR3 reads CSLGLAGDETQYF. The CDR3 nucleotides read TGCAGCTTGGGACTAGCGGGAGATGAGACCCAGTACTTC. Drawing the rest from reference TRBV29-1 and TRBJ2-5, the complete variable domain is SAVISQKPSRDICQRGTSLTIQCQVDSQVTMMFWYRQQPGQSLTLIATANQGSEATYESGFVIDKFPISRPNLTFSTLTVSNMSPEDSSIYLCSLGLAGDETQYFGPGTRLLVL.

This clonotype was recorded at least ten times. The J gene is TRBJ2-7, the V gene TRBV2; the D gene is possibly TRBD2 (7 bases). Trimming took 3 bases from V and 2 from J, leaving 11 bases between them. This CDR3 comprises 14 residues. Germline CDR1 is SNHLY and CDR2 is FYNNEI. DNA of the CDR3: TGTGCCAGCAGTGAGGGAGGGGGACCCTACGAGCAGTACTTC. Encoded protein: CASSEGGGPYEQYF.

In this sample, this clonotype turned up many times. The V gene is TRBV2, the J gene TRBJ1-5; unclear D gene. CDR1 SNHLY and CDR2 FYNNEI come from the germline V gene. The length of the CDR3 is 12 residues. The V end lost 2 bases, the J end lost 6 bases, and 5 bases lay between the germline ends. CDR3 bases: TGTGCCAGCAGTGAATTCACTCAGCCCCAGCATTTT. Residues: CASSEFTQPQHF.

This clonotype was found many times. The chain's CDR3 is CASSSSGSETQYF. The CDR3, as DNA: TGTGCCAGCAGCTCCAGCGGGAGTGAGACCCAGTACTTC. J is TRBJ2-5 and V is TRBV7-2, with 8 bases matching TRBD2. Trimming at V came to 4 bases and at J to 5 bases, leaving 3 bases not matched to a gene. The germline gives CDR1 SGHTA, CDR2 FQGNSA. This CDR3 is 13 amino acids long. The complete variable domain, with remaining parts taken from reference TRBV7-2 and TRBJ2-5, reads GAGVSQSPSNKVTEKGKDVELRCDPISGHTALYWYRQSLGQGLEFLIYFQGNSAPDKSGLPSDRFSAERTGGSVSTLTIQRTQQEDSAVYLCASSSSGSETQYFGPGTRLLVL.

This clonotype has only a few counts. V usage is TRBV5-1 and J usage is TRBJ2-4; no clear D. This CDR3 comprises 15 residues. Germline lookup yields CDR1 SGHRS and CDR2 YFSETQ. V lost 5 bases to trimming and J lost 0 bases, with 12 bases between them. CDR3 sequence (DNA): TGCGCCAGCAGGAGAGTTTATGAAGCCAAAAACATTCAGTACTTC. As protein: CASRRVYEAKNIQYF.

The rearrangement joins TRBV5-1 to TRBJ1-1; 8 bases match TRBD1. This CDR3 comprises 15 residues. Trimming at V came to 4 bases and at J to 11 bases, leaving 16 bases not matched to a gene. Germline values: CDR1 SGHRS, CDR2 YFSETQ. CDR3 region: CASSPEWSGGMTAFF. CDR3 nucleotide sequence: TGCGCCAGCAGCCCGGAATGGTCAGGGGGCATGACGGCTTTCTTT.

This clonotype came up a few times. This sequence joins TRBV28 and TRBJ1-2, with 7 bases aligning to TRBD1. V was pared by 4 bases and J by 3 bases, with 11 bases of the junction left unmatched. Germline V gene lookup returns CDR1 MDHEN and CDR2 SYDVKM. The CDR3 has 16 amino acids. In nucleotides, the CDR3 is TGTGCCAGCAGTTCCCACTCCACAGGGGCCGACTATGGCTACACCTTC. Protein product: CASSSHSTGADYGYTF.

At least ten counts were recorded for this clonotype. This sequence joins TRBV28 and TRBJ1-6; D is possibly TRBD1 (5 bases). Germline-derived CDR1 and CDR2 are MDHEN and SYDVKM. The CDR3 runs to 14 residues. Trimming removed 3 bases from V and 8 bases from J, with 11 bases in between. In DNA, the CDR3 is TGTGCCAGCAGTTTTTCAGGGAGGGATTCACCCCTCCACTTT. Translated, it gives CASSFSGRDSPLHF.

The chain joins TRBV7-2 to TRBJ1-1; 8 bases line up with TRBD1. V lost 4 bases and J lost 4; bases outside the gene matches: 5. The CDR3 has 14 amino acids. In germline, CDR1 is SGHTA, CDR2 FQGNSA. CDR3 residues: CASSSWTGRTEAFF. CDR3 nucleotides: TGTGCCAGCAGCTCTTGGACAGGGCGCACTGAAGCTTTCTTT.

This clonotype has only a few counts. This CDR3 reads CASSQTSTSYEQYF. CDR3 nucleotides: TGTGCCAGCAGCCAAACATCTACTAGCTACGAGCAGTACTTC. The J gene is TRBJ2-7, the V gene TRBV4-2, with a weak D call TRBD2 (5 bases). Trimming took off 2 bases at V and 3 bases at J, with 11 bases between the two ends. Germline V CDR1 and CDR2: LGHNA, YNFKEQ. This CDR3 has 14 residues.

The rearrangement uses TRBV3-1 and TRBJ2-1; 12 bases are a match to TRBD2. J gave up 3 bases and V 4 bases, and 4 bases lay outside the gene matches. This CDR3 is built from 16 residues. CDR1 and CDR2 from the germline V gene are LGHDT and YNNKEL (reference sequence). The CDR3 DNA follows: TGTGCCAGCAGCCCCCTAGCGGGAGGGGTCTACAATGAGCAGTTCTTC. Residues: CASSPLAGGVYNEQFF.

There are many counts of this clonotype. The genes are TRBV2 and TRBJ2-7; D is possibly TRBD1 (6 bases). Germline V gives CDR1 SNHLY, CDR2 FYNNEI. CDR3 length: 12 residues. Trimming stripped 5 bases from V and 3 bases from J, with 8 bases between. The CDR3 DNA reads as TGTGCCAGCAGTCGACAGGACTACGAGCAGTACTTC. Its protein product is CASSRQDYEQYF.

This clonotype was counted ten times or more. This chain links TRBV7-8 with TRBJ2-7, with TRBD2 matching over 16 bases. In germline, CDR1 is SGHVS, CDR2 FQNEAQ. The CDR3 has 17 residues. With V trimmed by 3 bases and J by 2 bases, 4 bases remained unmatched. This chain's CDR3 is CASSFSGTSGRAYEQYF. CDR3 sequence (DNA): TGTGCCAGCAGCTTTTCCGGGACTAGCGGGAGGGCCTACGAGCAGTACTTC.

This chain links TRBV11-2 with TRBJ2-7; tentative D call: TRBD2 (5 bases). This CDR3 has 14 amino acids. CDR1 is SGHAT and CDR2 is FQNNGV in the germline V gene. V lost 5 bases, J lost 2 bases, and 13 bases lay in between. CDR3 DNA: TGTGCCAGCAGCCTTATGGACTTAACCTACGAGCAGTACTTC. Translating it yields CASSLMDLTYEQYF.

This clonotype has only a few counts. This chain uses TRBV28 with TRBJ1-2, with D possibly being TRBD1 (5 bases). V was trimmed by 3 bases and J by 5 bases, leaving 13 bases between them. The CDR3 covers 14 residues. CDR1 and CDR2 (germline): MDHEN, SYDVKM. CDR3 coding DNA: TGTGCCAGCAGTTTCCGAGGGGAGCCTTATGGCTACACCTTC. Translated: CASSFRGEPYGYTF.

The gene calls are TRBV10-1 and TRBJ2-7; 8 nucleotides agree with TRBD1. J was trimmed by 6 bases and V by 2 bases; bases with no gene match: 3. This CDR3 is 13 amino acids long. Germline values: CDR1 WNHNN, CDR2 SYGVQD (reference sequence). For the CDR3, the DNA is TGCGCCAGCAGTGAGAGAACAGGGGGCGAGCAGTACTTC. The encoded protein is CASSERTGGEQYF.

This clonotype was detected only a few times. The chain carries TRBV29-1 and TRBJ2-7, with D possibly TRBD1 on 6 matching bases. V lost 1 base, J lost 4 bases, and 8 bases lay in between. Germline V gene data show CDR1 as SQVTM and CDR2 as ANQGSEA. The CDR3 runs 12 residues. The CDR3 sequence is CSVEGGGYEQYF. The CDR3 DNA reads as TGCAGCGTTGAAGGAGGGGGTTACGAGCAGTACTTC.